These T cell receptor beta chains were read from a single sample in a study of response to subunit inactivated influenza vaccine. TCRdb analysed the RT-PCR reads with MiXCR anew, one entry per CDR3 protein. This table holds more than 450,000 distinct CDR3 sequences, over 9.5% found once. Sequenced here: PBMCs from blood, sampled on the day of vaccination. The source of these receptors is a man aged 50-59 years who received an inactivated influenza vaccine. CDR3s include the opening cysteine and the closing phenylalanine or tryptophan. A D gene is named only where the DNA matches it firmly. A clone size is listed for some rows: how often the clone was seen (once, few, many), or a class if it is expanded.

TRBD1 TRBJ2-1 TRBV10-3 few CATAPGQGRGNEQFF TGTGCCACGGCTCCGGGACAGGGGCGGGGGAATGAGCAGTTCTTC
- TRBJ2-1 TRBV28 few CASSLLGHEQFF TGTGCCAGCAGTTTATTGGGCCATGAGCAGTTCTTC
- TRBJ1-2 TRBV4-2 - CASSQSVQGNYGYTF TGTGCCAGCAGCCAATCCGTACAGGGTAACTATGGCTACACCTTC
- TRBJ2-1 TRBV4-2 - CASSQVRATADNEQFF TGTGCCAGCAGCCAAGTTAGGGCGACAGCGGACAATGAGCAGTTCTTC
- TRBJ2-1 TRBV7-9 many CASSPTDYNEQFF TGTGCCAGCAGCCCTACCGACTACAATGAGCAGTTCTTC
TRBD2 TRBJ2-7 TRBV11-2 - CASSLLAGGSSYEQYF TGTGCCAGCAGCTTATTAGCGGGAGGTTCTTCCTACGAGCAGTACTTC
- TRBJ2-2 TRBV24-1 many CATSDYTGTSDLTGELFF TGTGCCACCAGTGATTATACGGGGACATCGGACCTCACCGGGGAGCTGTTTTTT
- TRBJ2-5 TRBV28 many CASSFFGGQETQYF TGTGCCAGCAGTTTTTTCGGGGGTCAAGAGACCCAGTACTTC
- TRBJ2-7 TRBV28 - CASSSAVNYRVPYEQYF TGTGCCAGCAGTTCAGCCGTCAACTACAGGGTCCCCTACGAGCAGTACTTC
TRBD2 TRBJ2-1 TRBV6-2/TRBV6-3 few CASASSGGPNEQFF TGTGCCAGCGCGTCTAGCGGGGGGCCCAATGAGCAGTTCTTC
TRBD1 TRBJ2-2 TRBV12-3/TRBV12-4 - CASSFGDRNTGELFF TGTGCCAGCAGTTTCGGGGACAGGAACACCGGGGAGCTGTTTTTT
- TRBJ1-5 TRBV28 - CASSLEGQGIRPQHF TGTGCCAGCAGTTTGGAGGGCCAGGGTATAAGGCCCCAGCATTTT
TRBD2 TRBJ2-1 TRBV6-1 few CASKGLAGGYEQFF TGTGCCAGCAAAGGACTAGCGGGAGGGTATGAGCAGTTCTTC
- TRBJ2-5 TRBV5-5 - CASSLQGVQETQYF TGTGCCAGCAGCTTACAAGGGGTACAAGAGACCCAGTACTTC
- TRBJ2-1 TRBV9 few CASSVARGSYNEQFF TGTGCCAGCAGCGTAGCTAGAGGTTCCTACAATGAGCAGTTCTTC
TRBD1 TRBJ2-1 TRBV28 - CACSHRDRGLDTSYNEQFF TGTGCCTGCAGTCACCGGGACAGGGGGCTGGATACGTCCTACAATGAGCAGTTCTTC
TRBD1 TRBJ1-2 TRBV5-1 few CASSVRTGFNYGYTF TGCGCCAGCAGCGTCCGGACAGGGTTTAACTATGGCTACACCTTC
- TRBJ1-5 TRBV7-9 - CASSLGYGQGNQPQHF TGTGCCAGCAGCTTAGGATACGGGCAGGGAAACCAGCCCCAGCATTTT
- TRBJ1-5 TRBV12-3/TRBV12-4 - CASSLGGGVSNQPQHF TGTGCCAGCAGTTTAGGCGGGGGAGTGAGCAATCAGCCCCAGCATTTT
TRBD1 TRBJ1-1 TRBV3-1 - CASSQGGQSNTEAFF TGTGCCAGCAGCCAAGGGGGACAGTCGAACACTGAAGCTTTCTTT
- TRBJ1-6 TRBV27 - CASSLGYANSPLHF TGTGCCAGCAGTTTAGGGTACGCGAATTCACCCCTCCACTTT
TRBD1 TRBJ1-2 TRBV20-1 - CSASTGVDGYTF TGCAGTGCCAGCACAGGGGTTGATGGCTACACCTTC
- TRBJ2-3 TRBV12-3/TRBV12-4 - CASGTNTDTQYF TGTGCCAGCGGAACTAACACAGATACGCAGTATTTT
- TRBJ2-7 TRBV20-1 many CSARRVVYMGSSYEQYF TGCAGTGCTAGGAGGGTGGTATATATGGGGAGCTCCTACGAGCAGTACTTC
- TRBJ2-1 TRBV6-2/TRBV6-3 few CASSFRAGARRSEQFF TGTGCCAGCAGTTTTCGTGCGGGGGCCCGGCGTTCTGAGCAGTTCTTC
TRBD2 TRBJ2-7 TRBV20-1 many CSAKAGTSGYEQYF TGCAGTGCGAAAGCCGGGACTAGCGGCTACGAGCAGTACTTC
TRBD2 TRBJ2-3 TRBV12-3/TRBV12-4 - CASSLWGLRTDTQYF TGTGCCAGCAGTTTATGGGGACTACGCACAGATACGCAGTATTTT
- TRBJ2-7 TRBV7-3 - CASSVGDWTYEQYF TGTGCCAGCAGCGTCGGGGACTGGACCTACGAGCAGTACTTC
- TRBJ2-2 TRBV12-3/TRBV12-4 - CASTPASAGTGELFF TGTGCCAGCACCCCAGCGAGCGCTGGAACCGGGGAGCTGTTTTTT
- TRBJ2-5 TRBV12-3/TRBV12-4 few CASTMTVPPETQYF TGTGCCAGCACCATGACAGTCCCCCCGGAGACCCAGTACTTC
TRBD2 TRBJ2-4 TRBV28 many CASTGGEKGKNIQYF TGTGCCAGCACGGGGGGGGAAAAAGGCAAAAACATTCAGTACTTC
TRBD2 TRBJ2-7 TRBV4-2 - CASSLLAGGTREQYF TGTGCCAGCAGCCTCCTAGCGGGAGGTACTCGGGAGCAGTACTTC
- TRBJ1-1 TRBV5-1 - CASSLEGEGAFF TGCGCCAGCAGCTTGGAGGGTGAAGGAGCTTTCTTT
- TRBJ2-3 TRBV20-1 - CSASHLGTDTQYF TGCAGTGCTAGTCACCTAGGAACAGATACGCAGTATTTT
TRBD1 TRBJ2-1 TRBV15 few CATSRGVGTDYNEQFF TGTGCCACCAGCAGAGGCGTCGGGACAGATTACAATGAGCAGTTCTTC
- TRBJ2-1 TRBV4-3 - CASSQGDSNNEQFF TGCGCCAGCAGCCAAGGGGACTCCAACAATGAGCAGTTCTTC
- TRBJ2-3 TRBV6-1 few CASRGGGGPSTDTQYF TGTGCCAGCAGAGGTGGAGGGGGCCCGAGCACAGATACGCAGTATTTT
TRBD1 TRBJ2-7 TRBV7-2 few CASSAYRGSYEQYF TGTGCCAGCAGCGCATACAGGGGTAGCTACGAGCAGTACTTC
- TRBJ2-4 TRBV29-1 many CSVGDSVKNIQYF TGCAGCGTGGGTGACTCAGTCAAAAACATTCAGTACTTC
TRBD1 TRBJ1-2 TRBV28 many CASSRRTGGGYTF TGTGCCAGCAGCCGGAGGACAGGCGGTGGCTACACCTTC
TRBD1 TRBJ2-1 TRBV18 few CASSPRDRPTQFF TGTGCCAGCTCACCACGGGACAGGCCGACGCAGTTCTTC
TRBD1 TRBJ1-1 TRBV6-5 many CASSYSGTANTEAFF TGTGCCAGCAGTTACTCCGGGACAGCCAACACTGAAGCTTTCTTT
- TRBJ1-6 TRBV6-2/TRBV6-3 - CASSNTNSPLHF TGTGCCAGCAGTAACACGAATTCACCCCTCCACTTT
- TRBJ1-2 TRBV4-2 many CASSQAWTKPHRRGYTF TGTGCCAGCAGCCAAGCGTGGACGAAGCCCCACCGTCGGGGCTACACCTTC
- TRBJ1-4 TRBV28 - CASSYTRPKLFF TGTGCCAGCAGTTACACCCGTCCAAAACTGTTTTTT
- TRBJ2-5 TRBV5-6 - CASSPLLRGSQETQYF TGTGCCAGCAGCCCCCTGCTTCGGGGATCCCAGGAGACCCAGTACTTC
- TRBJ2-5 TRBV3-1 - CAISQAWESPKETQYF TGTGCCATCAGCCAAGCATGGGAGAGCCCTAAAGAGACCCAGTACTTC